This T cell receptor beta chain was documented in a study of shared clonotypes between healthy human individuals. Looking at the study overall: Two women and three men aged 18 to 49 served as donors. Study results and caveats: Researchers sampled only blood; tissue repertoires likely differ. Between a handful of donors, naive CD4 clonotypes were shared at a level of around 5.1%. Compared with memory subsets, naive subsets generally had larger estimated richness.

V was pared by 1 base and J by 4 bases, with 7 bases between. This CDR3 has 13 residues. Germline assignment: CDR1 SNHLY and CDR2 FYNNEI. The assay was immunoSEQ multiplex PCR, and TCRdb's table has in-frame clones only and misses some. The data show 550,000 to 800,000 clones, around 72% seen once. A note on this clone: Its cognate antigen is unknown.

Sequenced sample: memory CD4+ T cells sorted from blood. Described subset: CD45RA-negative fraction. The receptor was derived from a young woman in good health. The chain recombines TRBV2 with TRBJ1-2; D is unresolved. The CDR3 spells CASSEEWLYGYTF. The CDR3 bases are TGTGCCAGCAGTGAAGAGTGGCTCTATGGCTACACCTTC.